This T cell receptor (beta chain) was captured in a study of Graves' ophthalmopathy and Graves' hyperthyroidism. Beta-chain TCR CDR3 regions were amplified from RNA transcripts. The first-round RT-PCR employed HTBI primers together with the Qiagen OneStep RT-PCR kit. A multiplex PCR was then performed as the second round. TCRdb analysed the multiplex PCR reads with MiXCR anew, one entry per CDR3 protein. The table records almost 750,000 distinct CDR3 sequences, 40% of them present only once. This CDR3 has 21 amino acids. Germline lookup yields CDR1 ENHRY and CDR2 SYGVKD. The ends lost 5 bases at V and 2 bases at J; junction bases unmatched: 21. Regarding the study as a whole: Prediction of ophthalmopathy progression reached roughly 64% sensitivity and around 72% specificity.

In this cohort, patients with other autoimmune diseases, uncontrolled infections, pregnancy or lactation were excluded. The source of the PBMCs was around 10 ml of fresh peripheral blood. This clonotype was seen more than once but under ten times. Its target is not known. This clonotype was obtained from an adult man with Graves' ophthalmopathy. The sample consisted of peripheral blood. The chain combines TRBV10-3 with TRBJ2-3; 11 positions agree with TRBD1. The CDR3 protein is CAISFPAGTGGTSHLTDTQYF. The CDR3, as DNA: TGTGCCATCAGTTTTCCGGCCGGGACAGGGGGAACTAGCCACCTCACAGATACGCAGTATTTT.